Presented here are 5 T cell receptor beta chains from one specimen sequenced in a study of blood T cell repertoires in COVID-19. Profiled with immunoSEQ multiplex PCR; TCRdb holds only in-frame clones, not every one. The sample records over 200,000 clones, roughly 89% being singletons. The sequencing sample was made of PBMCs or T cells enriched from blood (not recorded which). The receptors were gathered from a man between 18 and 35 years old with acute COVID-19.

The table lists this clone with a few counts. This rearrangement joins TRBV10-1 to TRBJ1-1; no clear D gene. This CDR3 contains 13 residues. Trimming stripped 4 bases from V and 3 bases from J, with 9 bases between. Germline CDR1 is WNHNN and CDR2 is SYGVQD (reference sequence). The CDR3 loop is CASSATRDTEAFF. In DNA, the CDR3 is TGCGCCAGCAGTGCCACTCGGGACACTGAAGCTTTCTTT.

V is TRBV27 and J is TRBJ2-2; 7 bases align to TRBD1. The germline V gene has CDR1 MNHEY and CDR2 SMNVEV (reference sequence). Losses at the gene ends were 8 bases for V and 3 bases for J; bases not matched to a gene: 6. The CDR3 has 14 residues. CDR3 protein: CASGDRAYTGELFF. The CDR3 DNA sequence: TGTGCCAGCGGCGACAGGGCGTACACCGGGGAGCTGTTTTTT.

The chain couples TRBV5-5 to TRBJ2-2, with D possibly TRBD2 on 6 matching bases. Germline V gene data show CDR1 as SGHKS and CDR2 as YYEKEE (reference sequence). The CDR3 loop spans 16 amino acids. V was shortened by 0 bases and J by 0 bases, with 9 bases between the two germline ends. The DNA for the CDR3 is TGTGCCAGCAGCTTGGCTAGCGCCACGAACACCGGGGAGCTGTTTTTT. Translated, it gives CASSLASATNTGELFF.

The gene calls are TRBV5-6 and TRBJ1-1; tentatively, D is TRBD1 (5 bases). The CDR3 is 15 residues long. Germline assignment: CDR1 SGHDT and CDR2 YYEEEE. V gave up 3 bases and J gave up 3 bases, with 15 bases separating them. The chain's CDR3 is CASSSWRGWDTEAFF. As DNA, the CDR3 is TGTGCCAGCAGCTCTTGGAGGGGTTGGGACACTGAAGCTTTCTTT.

The chain combines TRBV4-1 with TRBJ2-5, with 11 nucleotides matching TRBD2. Per germline, CDR1 MGHRA and CDR2 YSYEKL. The CDR3 extends over 16 amino acids. V trimming: 1 base; J trimming: 4 bases; junction bases outside the gene matches: 5. The CDR3 is CASSQAPGLAGETQYF. The CDR3 coding sequence is TGCGCCAGCAGCCAAGCTCCAGGACTAGCGGGAGAGACCCAGTACTTC.